Below are 10 T cell receptor beta chains sequenced from a single sample in a study of cytomegalovirus exposure and HLA in healthy donors. It was with 60 Vbeta and 13 Jbeta primers that the PCR ran. Method: immunoSEQ multiplex PCR; TCRdb's copy keeps in-frame clones and lacks some. The sample lists 180,000 or so clones, 75% to 90% occurring once. Sequencing input: PBMCs. These receptors all stem from a man aged 18 to 29 in good health and CMV-seropositive.

This clone was recorded a few times. The chain employs TRBV6-1 and TRBJ2-7, with 9 bases aligning to TRBD1. CDR3 length equals 12 residues. The germline V gene encodes CDR1 MNHNS and CDR2 SASEGT. With 8 bases clipped from V and 3 bases from J, the junction kept 2 bases outside the gene matches. CDR3 DNA sequence: TGTGCCAGCCGGGACAGGGTCTACGAGCAGTACTTC. This translates into CASRDRVYEQYF.

V gene TRBV27 combines with J gene TRBJ2-1; 12 bases match TRBD2. CDR1 and CDR2 from the germline V gene are MNHEY and SMNVEV (reference sequence). The CDR3 has 14 residues. The J segment lost 8 bases and the V segment lost 7 bases, leaving 6 bases of the junction unmatched. The CDR3 nucleotides are TGTGCCAGCATGGCTAGCGGGGGGGCCTATGAGCAGTTCTTC. Translated: CASMASGGAYEQFF.

This clone was found a few times. The rearrangement uses TRBV27 and TRBJ1-5; D remains ambiguous. The CDR3 sequence is 14 residues long. V was cut by 6 bases and J by 3 bases, with 12 bases left in between. Germline CDR1 MNHEY, CDR2 SMNVEV (reference sequence). CDR3 amino acids: CASSPLTNNQPQHF. The CDR3 coding sequence is TGTGCCAGCAGCCCCCTAACGAACAATCAGCCCCAGCATTTT.

This clone has more than one count but fewer than ten. J is TRBJ2-2 and V is TRBV6-6; D possibly corresponds to TRBD1 (5 bases). Germline V CDR1 and CDR2: MNHNY, SVGAGI (reference sequence). The V end lost 5 bases, the J end lost 3 bases, and 16 bases lay between the germline ends. The length of the CDR3 is 16 residues. CDR3 DNA sequence: TGTGCCAGCAGTATCTTTGGGATAGGGGACACCGGGGAGCTGTTTTTT. It is translated as CASSIFGIGDTGELFF.

This rearrangement joins TRBV6-1 to TRBJ2-5, with D unclear. The V end lost 1 base, the J end lost 3 bases, and 9 bases lay between the germline ends. From germline, CDR1 is MNHNS and CDR2 SASEGT. The CDR3 sequence is 14 residues long. The CDR3 sequence: CASSEGQMKETQYF. CDR3 nucleotides: TGTGCCAGCAGTGAAGGCCAGATGAAAGAGACCCAGTACTTC.

In DNA, the CDR3 is TGCGCCAGCAGCTCTGACAGTAACAACAATGAGCAGTTCTTC. This sequence encodes CASSSDSNNNEQFF. V is TRBV5-1 and J is TRBJ2-1; maybe TRBD1 (5 bases). Trimming took off 3 bases at V and 5 bases at J, with 12 bases between the two ends. Germline V lookup: CDR1 SGHRS, CDR2 YFSETQ. The CDR3 covers 14 residues.

The V call is TRBV2, the J call TRBJ1-5; 7 nucleotides align to TRBD1. V trimming: 1 base; J trimming: 3 bases; junction bases outside the gene matches: 3. The CDR3 contains 15 residues. Germline V gene data show CDR1 as SNHLY and CDR2 as FYNNEI. CDR3 DNA sequence: TGTGCCAGCAGTGAAGGGGACAGAGACAATCAGCCCCAGCATTTT. Translated, it gives CASSEGDRDNQPQHF.

The sample holds one count of this clone. The gene calls are TRBV11-2 and TRBJ1-4; the D is unclear. This CDR3 comprises 15 residues. Germline V gene lookup returns CDR1 SGHAT and CDR2 FQNNGV. V was trimmed by 0 bases and J by 6 bases, leaving 11 bases between them. CDR3 DNA sequence: TGTGCCAGCAGCTTAGAAGGCGGATACTATGAAAAACTGTTTTTT. This encodes CASSLEGGYYEKLFF.

The chain links TRBV29-1 to TRBJ2-6, with 10 bases matching TRBD2. V was pared by 3 bases and J by 0 bases, with 11 bases of the junction left unmatched. This CDR3 has 19 residues. CDR1 and CDR2 (germline): SQVTM, ANQGSEA. The CDR3 spells CSVDLAGASRGSGANVLTF. CDR3 in DNA: TGCAGCGTTGATCTAGCGGGGGCCTCAAGGGGCTCTGGGGCCAACGTCCTGACTTTC.

This clone has a handful of counts. V usage is TRBV2 and J usage is TRBJ1-2; the D is unclear. This CDR3 spans 12 amino acids. The V end was cut by 7 bases, the J end by 8 bases, with 14 bases between. Germline CDR1 is SNHLY and CDR2 is FYNNEI. This chain's CDR3 is CASNRDTRGYTF. The CDR3 DNA sequence: TGTGCCAGCAACCGCGACACAAGGGGCTACACCTTC.